The source of this T cell receptor (beta chain) is a study of cytomegalovirus exposure and HLA in healthy donors. The study's findings and limits: A later analysis showed TCR association rates differing by HLA locus, peaking at DRB1 and lowest at HLA-C. In a later analysis, donors in an Asian-associated ancestry cluster reportedly had fewer N-insertions in productive TCRs than the cohort mean.

Samples came from healthy bone marrow donors. As regards this clone: What it binds is not known.

Trimming removed 8 bases from V and 0 bases from J, with 12 bases in between. From germline, CDR1 is GTSNPN and CDR2 SVGIG (reference sequence). CDR3 length: 13 residues. The PCR ran on 60 Vbeta and 13 Jbeta primers. Clones were sequenced by immunoSEQ multiplex PCR, and TCRdb holds only the in-frame ones, with some missing. The table lists 60,000 to 70,000 clones. This TCR derives from a boy younger than 18 in good health and CMV-seronegative. Sequenced: PBMCs. V is TRBV30 and J is TRBJ2-3, with D possibly being TRBD2 (5 bases). The CDR3 loop is CALEGSSTDTQYF. In DNA, the CDR3 is TGTGCCCTGGAAGGGAGTAGCACAGATACGCAGTATTTT. Using reference TRBV30 and TRBJ2-3 for the parts outside the CDR3, the full variable domain is SQTIHQWPATLVQPVGSPLSLECTVEGTSNPNLYWYRQAAGRGLQLLFYSVGIGQISSEVPQNLSASRPQDRQFILSSKKLLLSDSGFYLCALEGSSTDTQYFGPGTRLTVL.